This passage covers 8 T cell receptor beta chains from one sample sequenced in a study of Ad26.COV2.S vaccination and SARS-CoV-2 variants. As for treatment: some 20 received Ad26.COV2.S at low or high dose, single or two shots; about 5 received placebo; per-sample allocation not given. Day 63 after the first vaccine or placebo injection was the time point for sampling. Using immunoSEQ multiplex PCR, the repertoire was profiled, and TCRdb retains in-frame clones only, with some absent. The sample lists approximately 360,000 clones; roughly 85% were seen once. The input for sequencing was peripheral blood, taken in a trial of Ad26.COV2.S vaccine versus placebo. The source is a person between 18 and 65 years old who received the Ad26.COV2.S COVID-19 vaccine or a placebo.

The rearrangement uses TRBV15 and TRBJ2-3, with TRBD2 identical over 13 bases. V was clipped by 5 bases and J by 8 bases; unmatched bases: 10. Germline CDR1 is LNHNV and CDR2 is YYDKDF (reference sequence). CDR3 size: 16 residues. The CDR3 sequence: CATSGQLAGGRVTQYF. The CDR3 nucleotides are TGTGCCACCAGCGGACAACTAGCGGGGGGGCGGGTTACGCAGTATTTT. The entire variable domain, with the rest obtained from reference TRBV15 and TRBJ2-3, is as follows: DAMVIQNPRYQVTQFGKPVTLSCSQTLNHNVMYWYQQKSSQAPKLLFHYYDKDFNNEADTPDNFQSRRPNTSFCFLDIRSPGLGDTAMYLCATSGQLAGGRVTQYFGPGTRLTVL.

The chain uses TRBV7-3 and TRBJ2-5; no clear D gene. There are 13 residues in the CDR3. Germline V gives CDR1 SGHTA, CDR2 FQGTGA. With 6 bases removed from V and 0 bases from J, the gap between germline ends came to 8 bases. CDR3 coding DNA: TGTGCCAGCAGTTCTAAAAACCAAGAGACCCAGTACTTC. Protein sequence: CASSSKNQETQYF.

J is TRBJ1-1 and V is TRBV12-5; the D is unclear. From germline, CDR1 is LGHNT and CDR2 FRNRAP. The V end lost 3 bases, the J end lost 2 bases, and 7 bases lay between the germline ends. The CDR3 covers 13 residues. CDR3 DNA: TGTGCTAGTGGTTTCGGTATTAACACTGAAGCTTTCTTT. This encodes CASGFGINTEAFF.

The rearrangement links TRBV5-5 to TRBJ1-2; tentative D call: TRBD1 (5 bases). CDR1 and CDR2 from the germline V gene are SGHKS and YYEKEE (reference sequence). The CDR3 extends over 15 amino acids. Trimming pared 5 bases from V and 1 base from J, leaving 15 bases between. DNA of the CDR3: TGTGCCAGCAGAGCAGACAGAACCAATAACTATGGCTACACCTTC. This translates into CASRADRTNNYGYTF.

The chain uses TRBV18 and TRBJ1-2; D is unresolved. Trimming shortened V by 3 bases and J by 1 base, and 9 bases separated the two germline ends. The CDR3 loop spans 14 amino acids. Germline assignment: CDR1 KGHSH and CDR2 LQKENI. The CDR3: CASSPSNLNYGYTF. The CDR3 nucleotides are TGTGCCAGCTCACCGTCGAACCTTAACTATGGCTACACCTTC. Drawing the rest from reference TRBV18 and TRBJ1-2, the complete variable domain is NAGVMQNPRHLVRRRGQEARLRCSPMKGHSHVYWYRQLPEEGLKFMVYLQKENIIDESGMPKERFSAEFPKEGPSILRIQQVVRGDSAAYFCASSPSNLNYGYTFGSGTRLTVV.

CDR3 in DNA: TGTGCCAGCAGCTTATACCGTACGCAGTATTTT. Amino acid sequence: CASSLYRTQYF. This sequence joins TRBV7-9 and TRBJ2-3; no clear D gene. The V gene's germline CDR1 is SEHNR and CDR2 FQNEAQ (reference sequence). V was clipped by 2 bases and J by 8 bases, with 5 bases between them. This CDR3 has 11 residues.

The rearrangement links TRBV6-2 or TRBV6-3 to TRBJ2-7; D is ambiguous. V gave up 6 bases and J gave up 2 bases, with 8 bases separating them. The CDR3 is made up of 12 amino acids. Looked up from germline, CDR1 is MNHEY and CDR2 is SVGEGT. The CDR3 region is CASSPPTYEQYF. In DNA, the CDR3 is TGTGCCAGCAGCCCTCCCACCTACGAGCAGTACTTC.

This chain links TRBV2 with TRBJ2-7, with a tentative D call TRBD2 (5 bases). V was pared by 7 bases and J by 2 bases, with 12 bases between. The CDR3 spans 13 residues. In germline, CDR1 is SNHLY, CDR2 FYNNEI. In nucleotides, the CDR3 is TGTGCCAGCAAAGAGGGAGTCCCCTACGAGCAGTACTTC. Translating it yields CASKEGVPYEQYF.